This T cell receptor beta chain was documented in a study of OX40 agonist ivuxolimab in advanced cancers. With respect to the entire study: Ivuxolimab, which targeted the costimulatory receptor OX40 (CD134), was an agonistic, fully human IgG2 monoclonal antibody. A male proportion of roughly 80% and a mean age of about 60 years, ranging from about 20 to 79, were recorded for the dose-escalation cohort. Intravenous ivuxolimab was administered to patients every 2 weeks at six dose levels: 0.01, 0.1, 0.3, 1.5, 3 and 10 mg/kg. The paper reports the monotherapy dose-escalation portion (N of about 54 patients) of the phase I ivuxolimab trial. Among the approximately 50 dose-escalation patients, roughly 20 had hepatocellular carcinoma, about 15 melanoma, 9 renal cell carcinoma and 9 head and neck cancer. Partial responses were achieved by three dose-escalation patients, of whom one had hepatocellular carcinoma and two had cutaneous melanoma. The point of sequencing TCRbeta in the periphery was to test whether ivuxolimab changed TCR sequence diversity and drove clonal T-cell expansion. Prior anti-PD-1, anti-PD-L1 or anti-CTLA-4 therapy was permitted, and 40% to 50% of dose-escalation patients had received checkpoint inhibitors. Summary of the overall study and its limitations: Clonal expansion of both CD4+ and CD8+ blood T cells was observed from baseline to week 6 at doses 0.1 to 3.0 mg/kg. Which antigens the clonally expanded peripheral T cells were specific for was not determined. Low levels of normalized T-cell clonal expansion were also shown by some nonresponding patients. On average, CD8+ T cells showed more expanded clones than CD4+ T cells after ivuxolimab. In the 0.1-3.0 mg/kg groups, partial responders had among the lowest normalized peripheral clonal expansion, particularly in CD8+ T cells.

The CDR3 spans 15 residues, from the cysteine through the phenylalanine. The entry retains the CDR3 DNA only, 45 bases that are in frame from base 1. Trimming accounts for 4 bases at V and 3 bases at J, while the number of junction bases matched to no gene is 6. The germline V gene provides CDR1 SGHDT and CDR2 YYEEEE. Genomic DNA was extracted from sorted cells for sequencing of the TCRbeta CDR3 region. The immunoSEQ Assay was used for sequencing of TCRbeta CDR3 regions. TCRdb stores this immuneACCESS table with in-frame sequences only. Part of the clones is absent; in the studies checked, under half of the shortfall reflects unresolved V genes, and no reason is known for the rest. This sample is represented by fewer than 55,000 clones; 80% to 90% of them were singletons. Of the sample, approximately 2% falls within the top ten clones. Patients with autoimmune disease history or receiving systemic immunosuppression were excluded from the trial. Peripheral blood for TCR sequencing was drawn from every dose cohort at baseline, at cycle 4 day 1 and at cycle 7 day 1. The samples were taken from a phase I, first-in-human, multicenter, open-label dose-escalation trial of ivuxolimab. Adults with locally advanced or metastatic melanoma, renal cell carcinoma, hepatocellular carcinoma or head and neck squamous cell carcinoma were enrolled in the trial. Before TCR sequencing, CD4+ T cells and CD8+ T cells were sorted from peripheral blood as separate populations.

Details on this clone: The clone's antigen remains unknown. Per-base qualities were not stored, and no clone one base away is much larger.

The rearrangement combines TRBV5-6 with TRBJ2-5; 10 nucleotides in the junction match TRBD2. Material: CD4+ or CD8+ T cells sorted from blood, obtained in a trial of the OX40 agonist ivuxolimab. This TCR came from an adult with an advanced solid tumor such as melanoma, head and neck, liver or kidney cancer. The DNA sequence reads TGTGCCAGCAGCACCCGGACTAGCGGAAAAGAGACCCAGTACTTC. It codes for CASSTRTSGKETQYF. The entire variable domain, with the stretches around the CDR3 drawn from the reference TRBV5-6 and TRBJ2-5 proteins, is DAGVTQSPTHLIKTRGQQVTLRCSPKSGHDTVSWYQQALGQGPQFIFQYYEEEERQRGNFPDRFSGHQFPNYSSELNVNALLLGDSALYLCASSTRTSGKETQYFGPGTRLLVL.